The 8 T cell receptor beta chains in this list originate from one sample, sequenced in a study of PD-1 blockade in classical Hodgkin lymphoma (dated by TCRdb to the early 2020s). The time point label, read with the paper, signifies: cycle 4 day 1 (C4D1), after six to seven weeks of nivolumab. All trial patients had relapsed after autologous stem cell transplantation, with cohorts A, B and C differing in prior brentuximab vedotin exposure. To prepare the library, the immunoSEQ multiplex PCR assay was applied. TCRdb provides this immuneACCESS table in a form limited to in-frame rearrangements. Some clones are lacking; in checked studies, under half of them reflect an unresolved V gene, and why the rest are absent is not known. In all, the sample holds some 90,000 clones, and more than 80% of those were seen once. The biggest ten clones account for approximately 15% of the sample. The sample consisted of peripheral blood mononuclear cells (PBMCs), taken before the fourth cycle of nivolumab. The receptor source for this set is a human donor with classical Hodgkin lymphoma.

This clone was counted a single time. The rearrangement links TRBV5-1 to TRBJ2-7; D not resolved. The germline V gene has CDR1 SGHRS and CDR2 YFSETQ. Trimming removed 0 bases at V and 5 bases at J, with 3 bases between. The CDR3 extends over 11 amino acids. The CDR3 bases are TGCGCCAGCAGCTTGGGGGACGAGCAGTACTTC. Its protein product is CASSLGDEQYF.

The chain couples TRBV18 to TRBJ1-2; 8 bases are a match to TRBD1. CDR1 and CDR2 from the germline V gene are KGHSH and LQKENI. CDR3 length equals 15 residues. Trimming removed 3 bases from V and 4 bases from J; junction bases left unmatched: 7. The CDR3 here is CASSPAPTGGYGYTF. The CDR3 coding sequence is TGTGCCAGCTCACCCGCCCCTACAGGGGGCTATGGCTACACCTTC. Drawing the rest from reference TRBV18 and TRBJ1-2, the complete variable domain is NAGVMQNPRHLVRRRGQEARLRCSPMKGHSHVYWYRQLPEEGLKFMVYLQKENIIDESGMPKERFSAEFPKEGPSILRIQQVVRGDSAAYFCASSPAPTGGYGYTFGSGTRLTVV.

The chain employs TRBV28 and TRBJ2-3; 14 nucleotides align to TRBD2. The CDR3 runs to 15 residues. Germline V gives CDR1 MDHEN, CDR2 SYDVKM. V was pared by 5 bases and J by 5 bases, with 3 bases of the junction left unmatched. CDR3 loop: CASSPGTSGRDTQYF. CDR3 bases: TGTGCCAGCAGTCCCGGGACTAGCGGGAGAGATACGCAGTATTTT.

J is TRBJ1-2 and V is TRBV7-3; D is uncertain. CDR3 size: 13 residues. CDR1 is SGHTA, CDR2 FQGTGA, per germline. V shed 1 base and J shed 7 bases, with 10 bases lying between them. As DNA, the CDR3 is TGTGCCAGCAGCTTAAGGGCTGGAGTTGGCTACACCTTC. It is translated as CASSLRAGVGYTF.

This clone is a singleton in its sample. V and J are TRBV7-9 and TRBJ1-1, with D unclear. The CDR3 is 14 residues long. In germline, CDR1 is SEHNR, CDR2 FQNEAQ (reference sequence). The V end was cut by 7 bases, the J end by 0 bases, with 12 bases between. The CDR3 DNA reads TGTGCCAGCACCCGCCCGGTTATGAACACTGAAGCTTTCTTT. Its translation is CASTRPVMNTEAFF.

This clone was observed many times. This sequence joins TRBV6-1 and TRBJ1-2; D is unresolved. The germline V gene encodes CDR1 MNHNS and CDR2 SASEGT. The ends were cut back, 3 bases at V and 7 bases at J, with 15 bases in the middle. CDR3 length: 14 residues. The CDR3 nucleotides are TGTGCCAGCAGTGATGACCTTAGGGTCGGTGGCTACACCTTC. Translated, it gives CASSDDLRVGGYTF.

V is TRBV15 and J is TRBJ1-3, with 8 bases matching TRBD1. The V gene's germline CDR1 is LNHNV and CDR2 YYDKDF (reference sequence). The CDR3 has 13 amino acids. The V gene end was trimmed by 6 bases and the J gene end by 6 bases; junction bases not matched to a gene: 4. Here the CDR3 DNA reads TGTGCCACCAGGCCGACAGGGGAAAACACCATATATTTT. Protein sequence: CATRPTGENTIYF.

V gene TRBV10-3 combines with J gene TRBJ1-1; D is possibly TRBD1 (6 bases). The CDR3 loop spans 15 amino acids. Deletions cut 2 bases from V and 1 base from J, with 11 bases between. Germline assignment: CDR1 ENHRY and CDR2 SYGVKD. The CDR3 nucleotides read TGTGCCATCAGTGAGGGGGGGCTGGGGAACACTGAAGCTTTCTTT. It is translated as CAISEGGLGNTEAFF.